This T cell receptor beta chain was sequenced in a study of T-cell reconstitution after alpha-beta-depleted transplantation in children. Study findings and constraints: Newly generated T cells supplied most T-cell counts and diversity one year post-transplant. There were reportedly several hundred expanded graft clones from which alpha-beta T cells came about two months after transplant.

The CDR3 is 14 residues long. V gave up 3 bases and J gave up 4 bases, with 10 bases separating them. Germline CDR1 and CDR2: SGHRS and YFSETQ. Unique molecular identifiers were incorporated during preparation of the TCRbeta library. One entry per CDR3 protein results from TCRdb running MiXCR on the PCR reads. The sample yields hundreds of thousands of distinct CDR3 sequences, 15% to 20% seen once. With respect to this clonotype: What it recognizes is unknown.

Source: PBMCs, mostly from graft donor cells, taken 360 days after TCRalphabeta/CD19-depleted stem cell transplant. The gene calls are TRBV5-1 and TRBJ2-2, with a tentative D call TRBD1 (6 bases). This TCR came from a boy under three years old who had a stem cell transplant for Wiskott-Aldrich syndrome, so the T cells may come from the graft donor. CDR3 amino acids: CASSWRRGTGELFF. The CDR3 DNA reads TGCGCCAGCAGCTGGCGCAGGGGCACCGGGGAGCTGTTTTTT.